This T cell receptor beta chain was identified during a study of control samples from healthy donors and cancer patients. Repertoires were generated with immunoSEQ multiplex PCR, while TCRdb's copy carries only in-frame clones and drops some. The sample shows about 120,000 clones, roughly 90% of them seen only once. V was clipped by 8 bases and J by 3 bases, with 10 bases between them. The CDR3 totals 12 residues. This clonotype was obtained from a man in his forties or fifties in good health. V is TRBV12-3 or TRBV12-4 and J is TRBJ2-5; D gene unclear. The sample taken for sequencing was blood. This CDR3 reads CASCGVEETQYF. In DNA, the CDR3 is TGTGCCAGCTGTGGGGTGGAAGAGACCCAGTACTTC.